One sample yielded the 30 T cell receptor beta chains listed below, sequenced in a study of Ad26.COV2.S vaccination and SARS-CoV-2 variants. The treatment was: 15 to 20 received Ad26.COV2.S at low or high dose, single or two shots; about 5 received placebo; per-sample allocation not given. Day 63 after the first vaccine or placebo injection was the time point for sampling. Clones were sequenced by immunoSEQ multiplex PCR, and TCRdb holds only the in-frame ones, with some missing. The sample has 430,000 or so clones; 89% are singletons. The sample was peripheral blood, taken in a trial of Ad26.COV2.S vaccine versus placebo. These receptor sequences come from a person between 18 and 65 years old who received the Ad26.COV2.S COVID-19 vaccine or a placebo.

In nucleotides, the CDR3 is TGCGCCAGCAGTGTCACCCGGGGGGTCCCCTACGAGCAGTACTTC. As protein: CASSVTRGVPYEQYF. The rearrangement joins TRBV10-1 to TRBJ2-7; 7 bases agree with TRBD2. With 4 bases clipped from V and 2 bases from J, the junction kept 8 bases outside the gene matches. Germline V gene data show CDR1 as WNHNN and CDR2 as SYGVQD (reference sequence). CDR3 length equals 15 residues.

This clone appeared once. CDR3 coding DNA: TGTGCCAGTAGTACCGGCAGGGCCACCGGGGAGCTGTTTTTT. Translating it yields CASSTGRATGELFF. This chain links TRBV19 with TRBJ2-2; maybe TRBD1 (5 bases). CDR1 LNHDA and CDR2 SQIVND come from the germline V gene (reference sequence). V was trimmed by 4 bases and J by 4 bases, leaving 10 bases between them. This CDR3 comprises 14 residues.

The chain links TRBV24-1 to TRBJ2-2; 7 bases line up with TRBD2. CDR3 size: 13 residues. Germline V gives CDR1 KGHDR, CDR2 SFDVKD. After removal of 9 bases from V and 4 bases from J, the junction contained 4 bases not matched to a gene. In nucleotides, the CDR3 is TGTGCCACCTCGGGGGGTGGCACCGGGGAGCTGTTTTTT. Translating it yields CATSGGGTGELFF.

The chain couples TRBV5-6 to TRBJ1-1; D not resolved. The ends were cut back, 0 bases at V and 4 bases at J, with 10 bases in the middle. Germline CDR1 SGHDT, CDR2 YYEEEE. The CDR3 is 14 amino acids. The CDR3 spells CASSLGVSRTEAFF. CDR3 coding DNA: TGTGCCAGCAGCTTGGGGGTAAGTCGCACTGAAGCTTTCTTT.

The V call is TRBV27, the J call TRBJ2-7; 10 bases line up with TRBD1. CDR1 MNHEY and CDR2 SMNVEV come from the germline V gene (reference sequence). V was clipped by 6 bases and J by 4 bases; unmatched bases: 9. The CDR3 is 15 residues long. The CDR3 spells CASRYKRQGAYEQYV. Here the CDR3 DNA reads TGTGCCAGCAGGTATAAACGACAGGGGGCTTACGAGCAGTACGTC.

The chain employs TRBV24-1 and TRBJ1-5, with D possibly TRBD1 on 5 matching bases. The CDR3 contains 15 residues. V was shortened by 4 bases and J by 1 base, with 10 bases between the two germline ends. Germline lookup yields CDR1 KGHDR and CDR2 SFDVKD. CDR3 sequence reads: CATSDLQVSNQPQHF. The CDR3 DNA reads TGTGCCACCAGTGACCTACAGGTGAGCAATCAGCCCCAGCATTTT.

The chain links TRBV18 to TRBJ1-2; no firm D call. Germline CDR1 and CDR2: KGHSH and LQKENI. V gave up 2 bases and J gave up 3 bases, with 13 bases separating them. CDR3 length: 15 residues. CDR3 in amino acids: CASSPSQAEYYGYTF. CDR3 coding DNA: TGTGCCAGCTCACCAAGCCAAGCGGAATACTATGGCTACACCTTC.

This sequence joins TRBV3-1 (or the pseudogene TRBV3-2) and TRBJ2-5; 8 bases align to TRBD2. V lost 2 bases, J lost 5 bases, and 10 bases stayed unmatched. The CDR3 is 16 amino acids. Germline V CDR1 and CDR2: LGHDT, YNNKEL (reference sequence). CDR3 coding DNA: TGTGCCAGCAGCCAAAATGGCCTAGCGGGTCGTGAGACCCAGTACTTC. Translating gives CASSQNGLAGRETQYF.

The gene calls are TRBV19 and TRBJ2-3; D is undetermined. CDR3 length equals 14 residues. From germline, CDR1 is LNHDA and CDR2 SQIVND (reference sequence). Trimming cost V 5 bases and J 1 base, with 10 bases left between them. CDR3 sequence: CASSSLDRTDTQYF. The CDR3 DNA reads TGTGCCAGTAGTTCATTAGATCGCACAGATACGCAGTATTTT.

The chain combines TRBV5-1 with TRBJ1-6, with D possibly matching TRBD1 (5 bases). V lost 0 bases and J lost 7, with 11 bases in between. This CDR3 is 15 amino acids long. The germline gives CDR1 SGHRS, CDR2 YFSETQ. The CDR3 region has the DNA TGCGCCAGCAGCTTGGTTGGGGGTGGCAATTCACCCCTCCACTTT. This sequence encodes CASSLVGGGNSPLHF.

The chain joins TRBV9 to TRBJ2-6; tentative D call: TRBD1 (6 bases). The CDR3 sequence is 16 residues long. Germline V gives CDR1 SGDLS, CDR2 YYNGEE. Trimming pared 4 bases from V and 0 bases from J, leaving 11 bases between. The CDR3 nucleotides read TGTGCCAGCAGCAGGCTCAGGGGCTCTGGGGCCAACGTCCTGACTTTC. It translates to CASSRLRGSGANVLTF.

Note on this clone: Other DNA sequences of this sample code for an identical CDR3. The rearrangement joins TRBV7-2 to TRBJ1-2, with D possibly matching TRBD1 (6 bases). Looked up from germline, CDR1 is SGHTA and CDR2 is FQGNSA. The CDR3 consists of 14 residues. The V and J ends lost 0 bases and 1 base respectively, with 6 bases between them. Here the CDR3 DNA reads TGTGCCAGCAGCTTAGCAGGGGGTAACTATGGCTACACCTTC. Translation gives CASSLAGGNYGYTF.

The chain carries TRBV12-1 and TRBJ1-5; the D call in the table, TRBD1, was not verified against the DNA. TRBV12-1 is a pseudogene locus. The CDR3 loop spans 17 amino acids. The CDR3 nucleotides read TGTGCCAGCAGCTGTGACAGGGAGTTTTTTAGCAATCAGCCCCAGCATTTT. Translated, it gives CASSCDREFFSNQPQHF.

This chain joins TRBV18 and TRBJ1-4; D gene ambiguous. CDR3 length: 14 residues. CDR1 and CDR2 (germline): KGHSH, LQKENI. V shed 0 bases and J shed 4 bases, with 6 bases lying between them. The CDR3 reads CASSPPGINEKLFF. DNA for the CDR3: TGTGCCAGCTCACCACCCGGGATTAATGAAAAACTGTTTTTT.

This clone showed up many times. The chain links TRBV28 to TRBJ1-2, with 9 bases matching TRBD1. CDR3 size: 15 residues. V lost 8 bases and J lost 5; bases outside the gene matches: 12. The germline gives CDR1 MDHEN, CDR2 SYDVKM. The DNA of the CDR3 is TGTGCCAGCCAAGGTCGTTGGACAGGGGCTTATGGCTACACCTTC. Translation gives CASQGRWTGAYGYTF.

This clone was seen only once. The chain has TRBV2 and TRBJ2-3, with TRBD2 identical over 8 bases. After removal of 8 bases from V and 2 bases from J, the junction contained 6 bases not matched to a gene. The CDR3 is 14 amino acids. Germline CDR1 reads SNHLY; CDR2 reads FYNNEI. This CDR3 is CASAGGPYTDTQYF. CDR3 DNA sequence: TGTGCCAGCGCGGGGGGCCCATACACAGATACGCAGTATTTT.

This clone was seen more than once but under ten times. The CDR3 bases are TGTGCCAGCAGCCGGGAATCCTACGAGCAGTACGTC. It specifies CASSRESYEQYV. V is TRBV2 and J is TRBJ2-7, with a tentative D call TRBD2 (5 bases). Trimming removed 6 bases from V and 1 base from J, with 7 bases in between. CDR1 is SNHLY and CDR2 is FYNNEI in the germline V gene. The CDR3 is 12 amino acids.

The sample holds one count of this clone. The chain uses TRBV7-2 and TRBJ2-3, with D perhaps TRBD2 (5 bases). V lost 5 bases to trimming and J lost 8 bases, with 11 bases between them. From germline, CDR1 is SGHTA and CDR2 FQGNSA. CDR3 length: 12 residues. The DNA of the CDR3 is TGTGCCAGCAGCACTAGGGCTACTACGCAGTATTTT. It specifies CASSTRATTQYF.

The V and J genes are TRBV2 and TRBJ1-6, with a weak D call TRBD1 (5 bases). V was clipped by 4 bases and J by 7 bases, with 11 bases between them. The CDR3 sequence is 14 residues long. Per germline, CDR1 SNHLY and CDR2 FYNNEI. CDR3 coding DNA: TGTGCCAGCAGTGCCCAGGGTGGGAATTCACCCCTCCACTTT. Its translation is CASSAQGGNSPLHF. Variable domain in full (rest from reference TRBV2 and TRBJ1-6): EPEVTQTPSHQVTQMGQEVILRCVPISNHLYFYWYRQILGQKVEFLVSFYNNEISEKSEIFDDQFSVERPDGSNFTLKIRSTKLEDSAMYFCASSAQGGNSPLHFGNGTRLTVT.

This clone was found a few times. The rearrangement joins TRBV7-9 to TRBJ2-7; no definite D call. CDR3 length: 11 amino acids. The germline CDR1 and CDR2 sequences are SEHNR and FQNEAQ (reference sequence). Between the trimmed V and J ends, which lost 7 bases and 5 bases, there was a span of 9 bases. The CDR3 DNA follows: TGTGCCAGCATGTCAGGAAACGAGCAGTACTTC. Translating gives CASMSGNEQYF.

CDR3 in DNA: TGTGCCAGCAGCCACGGGCAGGGTTCCTACGAGCAGTACTTC. Translated: CASSHGQGSYEQYF. The chain couples TRBV9 to TRBJ2-7, with a tentative D call TRBD1 (5 bases). Germline-derived CDR1 and CDR2 are SGDLS and YYNGEE. V was shortened by 4 bases and J by 1 base, with 12 bases between the two germline ends. This CDR3 spans 14 amino acids.

The CDR3 sequence is CASSSSAGGRYGYTF. CDR3 nucleotides: TGTGCCAGCAGTTCCTCGGCCGGGGGCCGGTATGGCTACACCTTC. The J gene is TRBJ1-2, the V gene TRBV6-2 or TRBV6-3; the D gene is possibly TRBD1 (6 bases). The V end lost 4 bases, the J end lost 5 bases, and 17 bases lay between the germline ends. Germline V gene sequence: CDR1 MNHEY, CDR2 SVGEGT. The CDR3 is 15 residues long.

About this clone: One end of the junction is discordant with germline, which a read error may explain. The chain is built from TRBV11-2 and TRBJ2-1; the match to TRBD2 covers 7 bases. The CDR3 is made up of 14 amino acids. Germline V gives CDR1 SGHAT, CDR2 FQNNGV. CDR3 amino acids: CASSLTSSHNEQFF. The CDR3 region has the DNA TGTGCCAGCAGCCTGACTAGCTCCCACAATGAGCAGTTCTTC. Looking up the rest from reference TRBV11-2 and TRBJ2-1 gives the full variable domain: EAGVAQSPRYKIIEKRQSVAFWCNPISGHATLYWYQQILGQGPKLLIQFQNNGVVDDSQLPKDRFSAERLKGVDSTLKIQPAKLEDSAVYLCASSLTSSHNEQFFGPGTRLTVL.

V gene TRBV4-3 combines with J gene TRBJ1-2; D possibly corresponds to TRBD1 (5 bases). Germline V lookup: CDR1 LGHNA, CDR2 YSLEER. V gave up 3 bases and J gave up 3 bases, with 8 bases separating them. The length of the CDR3 is 13 residues. CDR3 region: CASSHGRDYGYTF. In nucleotides, the CDR3 is TGCGCCAGCAGCCACGGCAGGGACTATGGCTACACCTTC.

This clone was seen a few times. The genes are TRBV13 and TRBJ2-3; D possibly uses TRBD1 or TRBD2 (6 bases each). CDR1 and CDR2 from the germline V gene are PRHDT and FYEKMQ (reference sequence). This CDR3 region has 17 residues. The V gene lost 2 bases and the J gene lost 1 base, with 16 bases spanning the gap. CDR3 DNA sequence: TGTGCCAGCAGCTTACGGGCCGGGGGACACCGCACAGATACGCAGTATTTT. This gives the protein CASSLRAGGHRTDTQYF.

This rearrangement joins TRBV6-2 or TRBV6-3 to TRBJ1-2; D might be TRBD1 (5 bases). Germline V gene sequence: CDR1 MNHEY, CDR2 SVGEGT. The V end lost 5 bases, the J end lost 4 bases, and 14 bases lay between the germline ends. The CDR3 has 14 amino acids. The CDR3 is CASSIGTAVYGYTF. DNA of the CDR3: TGTGCCAGCAGTATTGGGACCGCTGTCTATGGCTACACCTTC.

J is TRBJ1-1 and V is TRBV6-5; possibly TRBD1 for D (6 bases). This CDR3 is 12 amino acids long. In germline, CDR1 is MNHEY, CDR2 SVGAGI. The V and J ends lost 11 bases and 3 bases respectively, with 13 bases between them. The CDR3 here is CAAKGVDTEAFF. The CDR3 DNA reads as TGTGCCGCAAAGGGGGTGGACACTGAAGCTTTCTTT.

This chain links TRBV27 with TRBJ1-1; tentatively, D is TRBD1 (5 bases). The CDR3 loop spans 14 amino acids. Germline V CDR1 and CDR2: MNHEY, SMNVEV (reference sequence). V was shortened by 7 bases and J by 3 bases, with 15 bases between the two germline ends. The CDR3 nucleotides are TGTGCCAGCACCCTCACAGGAGGAGACACTGAAGCTTTCTTT. Protein product: CASTLTGGDTEAFF.

The CDR3 reads CAWNLGIDTGELFF. The CDR3 nucleotides are TGTGCCTGGAATCTGGGTATAGACACCGGGGAGCTGTTTTTT. This chain joins TRBV30 and TRBJ2-2; D is ambiguous. This CDR3 spans 14 amino acids. Germline CDR1 and CDR2: GTSNPN and SVGIG (reference sequence). The V end lost 4 bases, the J end lost 3 bases, and 12 bases lay between the germline ends.

The chain recombines TRBV7-9 with TRBJ1-4; tentatively, D is TRBD1 (5 bases). From germline, CDR1 is SEHNR and CDR2 FQNEAQ (reference sequence). Trimming shortened V by 5 bases and J by 8 bases, and 15 bases separated the two germline ends. The CDR3 is 14 residues long. The CDR3 nucleotides read TGTGCCAGCAGCCTACCTAGGGGAGCGGAAAAACTGTTTTTT. This sequence encodes CASSLPRGAEKLFF.